These 7 T cell receptor beta chains were all obtained from the same sample, sequenced in a study of blood T cell repertoires in COVID-19. Sequencing was performed with immunoSEQ multiplex PCR; in TCRdb, only in-frame clones are kept and a portion is missing. The table shows about 410,000 clones, with 89% occurring only once. The material sequenced was peripheral blood. Receptors were obtained from a woman aged 40 to 55 with COVID-19, enrolled during active disease.

The chain combines TRBV9 with TRBJ2-2; D possibly corresponds to TRBD2 (5 bases). The V end lost 2 bases, the J end lost 7 bases, and 9 bases lay between the germline ends. This CDR3 has 13 residues. Germline assignment: CDR1 SGDLS and CDR2 YYNGEE. The CDR3: CASSVGVDGELFF. The CDR3 DNA reads TGTGCCAGCAGCGTCGGGGTGGACGGGGAGCTGTTTTTT.

The chain combines TRBV2 with TRBJ2-7, with D unresolved. Trimming removed 7 bases at V and 2 bases at J, with 9 bases between. The CDR3 totals 12 residues. Germline CDR1 reads SNHLY; CDR2 reads FYNNEI. The CDR3 region is CASTFQAYEQYF. The CDR3 DNA reads TGTGCCAGCACCTTCCAGGCCTACGAGCAGTACTTC.

The chain is built from TRBV2 and TRBJ1-3; a weak D match, TRBD1 (5 bases). Deletions cut 8 bases from V and 7 bases from J, with 12 bases between. Germline CDR1 and CDR2: SNHLY and FYNNEI. The CDR3 has 12 residues. The CDR3 nucleotides are TGTGCCAGCGGGGCCTCAGGGAACACCATATATTTT. Translation gives CASGASGNTIYF. Using reference TRBV2 and TRBJ1-3 for the parts outside the CDR3, the full variable domain is EPEVTQTPSHQVTQMGQEVILRCVPISNHLYFYWYRQILGQKVEFLVSFYNNEISEKSEIFDDQFSVERPDGSNFTLKIRSTKLEDSAMYFCASGASGNTIYFGEGSWLTVV.

This sequence joins TRBV14 and TRBJ2-7; a possible D gene is TRBD1 (5 bases). The CDR3 extends over 14 amino acids. Germline values: CDR1 SGHDN, CDR2 FVKESK. Trimming removed 1 base at V and 3 bases at J, with 10 bases between. In nucleotides, the CDR3 is TGTGCCAGCAGCCAAGGAACCCAGGGCTACGAGCAGTACTTC. Residues: CASSQGTQGYEQYF.

V is TRBV27 and J is TRBJ2-4, with D possibly matching TRBD2 (7 bases). Germline V lookup: CDR1 MNHEY, CDR2 SMNVEV (reference sequence). The CDR3 length is 16 residues. Trimming stripped 6 bases from V and 0 bases from J, with 15 bases between. The CDR3 protein is CASSQQGLLAKNIQYF. The CDR3, as DNA: TGTGCCAGCAGCCAACAGGGACTACTAGCCAAAAACATTCAGTACTTC.

V gene TRBV27 combines with J gene TRBJ2-1; D uncertain. Germline V gives CDR1 MNHEY, CDR2 SMNVEV (reference sequence). V was shortened by 3 bases and J by 5 bases, with 11 bases between the two germline ends. The CDR3 has 14 amino acids. The CDR3 DNA reads TGTGCCAGCAGTTTCCGCGCGTATAACAATGAGCAGTTCTTC. Its translation is CASSFRAYNNEQFF.

This chain links TRBV5-5 with TRBJ1-5; 7 positions match TRBD1. J gave up 5 bases and V 2 bases, and 7 bases lay outside the gene matches. The germline CDR1 and CDR2 sequences are SGHKS and YYEKEE (reference sequence). This CDR3 has 15 residues. CDR3 nucleotides: TGTGCCAGCAGCTTCACAGGGGAAGGGCATCAGCCCCAGCATTTT. It codes for CASSFTGEGHQPQHF.